A selection of T cell receptor beta chains follows, all from one sample in a study of blood T cell repertoires in COVID-19. The assay was immunoSEQ multiplex PCR, and TCRdb's table has in-frame clones only and misses some. Of 150,000 to 200,000 clones in the sample, 81% were seen once. Sequencing used peripheral blood. These receptors originate from a woman older than 75 with COVID-19, enrolled during active disease. Each CDR3 is given with its conserved first and last residue. D genes are given only for firm matches. Where a row states a size, it is once, few, many or the class of an expanded clone; other rows omit it.

clone size: .; D gene: TRBD1; V gene: TRBV9; J gene: TRBJ2-7; CDR3 protein: CASSAGGTGVYEQYF; CDR3 DNA: TGTGCCAGCAGCGCGGGCGGGACAGGGGTTTATGAGCAGTACTTC
clone size: .; D gene: .; V gene: TRBV7-9; J gene: TRBJ2-2; CDR3 protein: CASSPTGGRTGELFF; CDR3 DNA: TGTGCCAGCAGTCCCACCGGGGGGCGTACCGGGGAGCTGTTTTTT
clone size: .; D gene: TRBD2; V gene: TRBV7-3; J gene: TRBJ2-1; CDR3 protein: CASSPRGGAVNEQFF; CDR3 DNA: TGTGCCAGCAGCCCCCGGGGGGGTGCGGTTAATGAGCAGTTCTTC
clone size: once; D gene: TRBD2; V gene: TRBV19; J gene: TRBJ2-2; CDR3 protein: CASSAGTSRMNTGELFF; CDR3 DNA: TGTGCCAGTAGCGCCGGGACTAGCCGGATGAACACCGGGGAGCTGTTTTTT
clone size: .; D gene: .; V gene: TRBV10-3; J gene: TRBJ1-1; CDR3 protein: CAISEEHHANTEAFF; CDR3 DNA: TGTGCCATCAGTGAGGAACACCATGCGAACACTGAAGCTTTCTTT
clone size: .; D gene: .; V gene: TRBV11-2; J gene: TRBJ2-2; CDR3 protein: CASTSVRGGELFF; CDR3 DNA: TGTGCCAGCACCTCAGTCAGGGGCGGGGAGCTGTTTTTT
clone size: .; D gene: TRBD1; V gene: TRBV18; J gene: TRBJ1-2; CDR3 protein: CASSPSFDRGIGYTF; CDR3 DNA: TGTGCCAGCTCACCAAGCTTCGACAGGGGGATCGGCTACACCTTC
clone size: once; D gene: .; V gene: TRBV11-3; J gene: TRBJ2-5; CDR3 protein: CASSVIGGAGETQYF; CDR3 DNA: TGTGCCAGCAGCGTAATTGGGGGGGCTGGGGAGACCCAGTACTTC
clone size: few; D gene: .; V gene: TRBV7-3; J gene: TRBJ1-1; CDR3 protein: CASSLSPGMNTEAFF; CDR3 DNA: TGTGCCAGCAGCTTAAGCCCAGGGATGAACACTGAAGCTTTCTTT
clone size: .; D gene: TRBD1; V gene: TRBV18; J gene: TRBJ2-5; CDR3 protein: CASSPPDRGRGETQYF; CDR3 DNA: TGTGCCAGCTCACCACCCGACAGGGGCAGGGGAGAGACCCAGTACTTC
clone size: few; D gene: TRBD2; V gene: TRBV5-1; J gene: TRBJ2-3; CDR3 protein: CASSLMASGSGADTQYF; CDR3 DNA: TGCGCCAGCAGCTTGATGGCTAGCGGGAGTGGGGCAGATACGCAGTATTTT
clone size: .; D gene: TRBD1; V gene: TRBV5-5; J gene: TRBJ1-5; CDR3 protein: CASSYRGPGNQPQHF; CDR3 DNA: TGTGCCAGCAGCTACAGGGGGCCGGGAAATCAGCCCCAGCATTTT
clone size: .; D gene: TRBD2; V gene: TRBV19; J gene: TRBJ2-3; CDR3 protein: CASSASPAGYTDTQYF; CDR3 DNA: TGTGCCAGTAGCGCCTCGCCAGCGGGGTACACAGATACGCAGTATTTT
clone size: .; D gene: .; V gene: TRBV27; J gene: TRBJ1-2; CDR3 protein: CASGMWSASGGYTF; CDR3 DNA: TGTGCCAGCGGAATGTGGTCGGCTTCAGGGGGCTACACCTTC
clone size: .; D gene: TRBD1; V gene: TRBV15; J gene: TRBJ2-7; CDR3 protein: CATSADRADEQYF; CDR3 DNA: TGTGCCACCAGCGCGGACAGGGCGGACGAGCAGTACTTC
clone size: .; D gene: .; V gene: TRBV4-3; J gene: TRBJ1-1; CDR3 protein: CASSQVGRTEAFF; CDR3 DNA: TGCGCCAGCAGCCAAGTTGGGAGAACTGAAGCTTTCTTT
clone size: .; D gene: .; V gene: TRBV10-1; J gene: TRBJ2-1; CDR3 protein: CASSAWSIYDNEQFF; CDR3 DNA: TGCGCCAGCAGTGCTTGGAGTATTTATGACAATGAGCAGTTCTTC
clone size: .; D gene: .; V gene: TRBV28; J gene: TRBJ2-3; CDR3 protein: CASSFPAGVGTQYF; CDR3 DNA: TGTGCCAGCAGTTTCCCCGCCGGGGTGGGTACGCAGTATTTT
clone size: .; D gene: .; V gene: TRBV4-2; J gene: TRBJ1-6; CDR3 protein: CASSQDAQGSSPLHF; CDR3 DNA: TGTGCCAGCAGCCAAGATGCCCAGGGGAGTTCACCCCTCCACTTT